This TCR beta chain is from a study of T cell repertoires in cytomegalovirus infection. Study overall: Matching HLA type and CMV infection were both indicated by public TCR beta signatures. Study-wide findings and caveats: CMV-specific HLA-C-restricted TCR beta clonotypes dominated the ex vivo response. Frequencies of public TCR beta families were cumulated, and this identified carriers of CMV plus the relevant HLA.

TCRdb re-analysed the reads in MiXCR, keeping a single row per CDR3 protein. This table holds 450,000 to 600,000 distinct CDR3 sequences, about 10% found once. Germline trimming cut 5 bases from V and 8 bases from J; bases unmatched to any gene: 17. Germline CDR1 is SGHAT and CDR2 is FQNNGV. The CDR3 runs to 17 residues. This clonotype was seen ten or more times. Its antigen is unknown. The receptor was derived from a human donor in good health (CMV status not recorded). Some clones in this sample may be carry-over from other donors' samples. The gene calls are TRBV11-2 and TRBJ2-3; 9 bases map to TRBD1. Sequenced: PBMCs. The chain's CDR3 is CASSLALPGQGPSTQYF. Written as DNA, the CDR3 is TGTGCCAGCAGCCTCGCCCTTCCGGGACAGGGTCCTTCTACGCAGTATTTT. The full variable domain, with the rest looked up from reference TRBV11-2 and TRBJ2-3, is EAGVAQSPRYKIIEKRQSVAFWCNPISGHATLYWYQQILGQGPKLLIQFQNNGVVDDSQLPKDRFSAERLKGVDSTLKIQPAKLEDSAVYLCASSLALPGQGPSTQYFGPGTRLTVL.